Below, 15 T cell receptor beta chains from the same sample are listed, as sequenced in a study of T cell clonality in common variable immunodeficiency. Produced via immunoSEQ multiplex PCR; TCRdb's table is partial and in-frame only. This sample includes roughly 42,000 clones with no singletons; its ten biggest clones take up about 3%. Sequencing used peripheral blood mononuclear cells. These receptors were collected from a person between 18 and 70 years old in good health.

This clone has a count of ten or more. The read terminates 3 residues before the CDR3 end, so the remaining end is supplied by the germline J gene. This rearrangement joins TRBV19 to TRBJ1-2, with 7 nucleotides matching TRBD1. Trimming cost V 8 bases and J 2 bases; bases outside gene matches: 11. The CDR3 has 15 residues. Germline V lookup: CDR1 LNHDA, CDR2 SQIVND (reference sequence). The sequenced part of the CDR3 DNA is TGTGCCAGTCGAATGGGACAGTTGTTAAACTATGGC. This codes for CASRMGQLLNYG. The full CDR3 is CASRMGQLLNYGYTF. Combining the CDR3 with reference TRBV19 and TRBJ1-2 gives the whole variable domain DGGITQSPKYLFRKEGQNVTLSCEQNLNHDAMYWYRQDPGQGLRLIYYSQIVNDFQKGDIAEGYSVSREKKESFPLTVTSAQKNPTAFYLCASRMGQLLNYGYTFGSGTRLTVV.

This clone was found many times. The DNA ends 3 residues before the CDR3 does, and the rest of the CDR3 is filled in from the germline J gene. V is TRBV7-2 and J is TRBJ2-4; D is uncertain. Trimming stripped 0 bases from V and 6 bases from J, with 3 bases between. Germline CDR1 SGHTA, CDR2 FQGNSA. CDR3 length equals 12 residues. The CDR3 loop is CASSLAGNIQYF. The part of the CDR3 DNA that was read is TGTGCCAGCAGCTTAGCCGGAAACATT.

This clone was detected a few times. The read terminates 3 residues ahead of where the CDR3 ends, so the germline J gene completes it. The chain couples TRBV19 to TRBJ1-2, with TRBD1 matching over 7 bases. V dropped 10 bases and J dropped 5; count of bases not matched to a gene: 4. This CDR3 comprises 11 residues. Germline V gene data show CDR1 as LNHDA and CDR2 as SQIVND (reference sequence). Here the CDR3 reads CATSGGYGYTF. The part of the CDR3 DNA that was read is TGTGCCACCTCAGGGGGATATGGC.

Regarding this clone: The read comes to an end 3 residues before the CDR3 does, leaving the germline J gene to fill in the end. The chain has TRBV7-8 and TRBJ2-7; D is ambiguous. CDR1 and CDR2 from the germline V gene are SGHVS and FQNEAQ. Trimming pared 3 bases from V and 5 bases from J, leaving 11 bases between. The CDR3 covers 13 residues. CDR3 sequence: CASSFDLRNEQYF. The CDR3 DNA, read in part, is TGTGCCAGCAGCTTTGACCTGCGGAACGAG. The full variable domain, completed using reference TRBV7-8 and TRBJ2-7, is GAGVSQSPRYKVAKRGQDVALRCDPISGHVSLFWYQQALGQGPEFLTYFQNEAQLDKSGLPSDRFFAERPEGSVSTLKIQRTQQEDSAVYLCASSFDLRNEQYFGPGTRLTVT.

This clone appeared many times. The read ends 3 residues shy of where the CDR3 ends; the end is completed using the germline J gene. The chain links TRBV15 to TRBJ2-7; perhaps TRBD1 as D (5 bases). The V gene's germline CDR1 is LNHNV and CDR2 YYDKDF (reference sequence). Trimming pared 3 bases from V and 3 bases from J, leaving 9 bases between. The CDR3 sequence is 13 residues long. The CDR3 reads CATSRDTNYEQYF. CDR3 DNA (partial): TGTGCCACCAGCAGGGACACCAACTACGAG.

This clone appeared many times. CDR3 DNA (partial): TGCAGTGTCATGGGGGCACAGGGGGCTAATGAAAAA. This sequence encodes CSVMGAQGANEK. The complete CDR3 protein is CSVMGAQGANEKLFF. The chain has TRBV20-1 and TRBJ1-4, with TRBD1 matching 8 bases. The read ends 3 residues early relative to the CDR3; the germline J gene fills the gap. This CDR3 spans 15 amino acids. Losses at the gene ends were 7 bases for V and 3 bases for J; bases not matched to a gene: 10. The germline gives CDR1 DFQATT, CDR2 SNEGSKA (reference sequence).

The sample holds many counts of this clone. The read falls 3 residues short of the CDR3 end, and the missing part is taken from the germline J gene. This chain connects TRBV10-3 to TRBJ1-5, with 8 bases fitting TRBD1. Germline-derived CDR1 and CDR2 are ENHRY and SYGVKD. Trimming took 0 bases from V and 5 from J; bases not matched to a gene: 3. The CDR3 consists of 15 residues. Partial CDR3 DNA: TGTGCCATCAGTGAGTCTGACAGGGGCGATCAGCCC. This sequence encodes CAISESDRGDQP. The full-length CDR3 reads as CAISESDRGDQPQHF.

This clone was seen ten or more times. The read gets to within 3 residues of the CDR3 end, and the germline J gene fills in the rest. V and J are TRBV7-9 and TRBJ2-7; 9 bases fit TRBD1. Germline CDR1 is SEHNR and CDR2 is FQNEAQ (reference sequence). After removal of 5 bases from V and 3 bases from J, the junction contained 2 bases not matched to a gene. The length of the CDR3 is 13 residues. CDR3: CASSRTGDYEQYF. CDR3 bases read: TGTGCCAGCAGCAGGACAGGGGACTACGAG.

At least ten counts were recorded for this clone. Here the CDR3 reads CATKRDSDNSPLHF. The sequenced part of the CDR3 DNA is TGTGCCACCAAACGGGACAGCGACAATTCACCC. J is TRBJ1-6 and V is TRBV2; 7 nucleotides line up with TRBD1. The read ends 3 residues before the CDR3 terminus; that terminus is restored from the germline J gene. The germline V gene encodes CDR1 SNHLY and CDR2 FYNNEI. V was pared by 10 bases and J by 7 bases, with 10 bases of the junction left unmatched. The CDR3 covers 14 residues.

This clone was detected ten times or more. From the germline J gene comes the end of the CDR3, since the read stops 3 residues before it. The J gene is TRBJ2-5, the V gene TRBV11-2, with TRBD2 identical over 7 bases. The CDR3 length is 15 residues. V trimming: 2 bases; J trimming: 5 bases; junction bases outside the gene matches: 8. Per germline, CDR1 SGHAT and CDR2 FQNNGV. The sequenced part of the CDR3 DNA is TGTGCCAGCAGCTTATTTCGGTCCGGGGGGGAGACC. As protein: CASSLFRSGGET. The CDR3 reads in full as CASSLFRSGGETQYF.

On this clone itself: The read is 3 residues too short to cover the CDR3 end, so that end is filled in from the germline J gene. The chain links TRBV20-1 to TRBJ2-1; 10 bases align to TRBD2. The CDR3 has 16 residues. The V segment lost 1 base and the J segment 4 bases; nucleotides outside the gene matches: 7. Germline values: CDR1 DFQATT, CDR2 SNEGSKA (reference sequence). CDR3 residues: CSARGTEREGYNEQFF. The CDR3 bases that were read are TGCAGTGCTAGAGGGACCGAGCGGGAGGGTTACAATGAG.

This clone was found many times. Sequencing ends 3 residues short of the CDR3 end; the germline J gene provides the rest. The chain uses TRBV28 and TRBJ1-1; D possibly corresponds to TRBD1 (6 bases). V lost 4 bases and J 5 bases, leaving 11 bases between the germline ends. The CDR3 is 13 amino acids. Germline CDR1 is MDHEN and CDR2 is SYDVKM. CDR3 DNA (partial): TGTGCCAGCAGTTATACAGGGAAGACTGAA. Amino acid sequence: CASSYTGKTE. The full CDR3 reads CASSYTGKTEAFF.

This clone was seen repeatedly, ten times or more. The read is 3 residues too short to cover the CDR3 end, so that end is filled in from the germline J gene. The J gene is TRBJ2-2, the V gene TRBV2; D unresolved. Germline loops: CDR1 SNHLY, CDR2 FYNNEI. The CDR3 runs to 13 residues. Deletions cut 5 bases from V and 3 bases from J, with 7 bases between. The CDR3 bases that were read are TGTGCCAGCAGTAAGACTTACACCGGGGAG. Translating gives CASSKTYTGE. The CDR3 reads in full as CASSKTYTGELFF.

This clone was detected ten times or more. The CDR3 extends 3 residues past the end of the read, so its final part is completed from the germline J gene. This chain uses TRBV7-6 with TRBJ1-5; no reliable D call. Trimming shortened V by 2 bases and J by 4 bases, and 9 bases separated the two germline ends. Per the germline V gene, CDR1 is SGHVS and CDR2 is FNYEAQ. CDR3 length equals 14 residues. The CDR3 loop reads CASSLRAPNQPQHF. The sequenced CDR3 bases are TGTGCCAGCAGCTTAAGGGCCCCTAATCAGCCC.

This clone occurred many times. The read stops 3 residues short of the end of the CDR3; the missing end is completed from the germline J gene. V is TRBV29-1 and J is TRBJ2-2; TRBD2 matches 11 bases. Trimming at V came to 4 bases and at J to 5 bases, leaving 3 bases not matched to a gene. Germline V gene sequence: CDR1 SQVTM, CDR2 ANQGSEA. This CDR3 comprises 14 residues. The sequenced part of the CDR3 DNA is TGCAGCGTTGGTTTAGCGGGGGGGACCGGGGAG. Protein product: CSVGLAGGTGE. The full CDR3 reads CSVGLAGGTGELFF.